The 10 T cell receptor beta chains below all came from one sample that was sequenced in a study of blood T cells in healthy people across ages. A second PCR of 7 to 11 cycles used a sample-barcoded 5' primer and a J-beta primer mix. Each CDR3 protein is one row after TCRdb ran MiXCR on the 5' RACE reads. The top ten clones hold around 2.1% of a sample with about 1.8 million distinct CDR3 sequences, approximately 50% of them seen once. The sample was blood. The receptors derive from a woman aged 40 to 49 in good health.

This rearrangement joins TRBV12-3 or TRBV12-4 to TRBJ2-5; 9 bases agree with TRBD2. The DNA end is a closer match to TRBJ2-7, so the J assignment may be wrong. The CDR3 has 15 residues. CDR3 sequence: CASSLAGGGASEQYF. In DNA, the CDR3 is TGTGCCAGCAGTTTAGCTGGCGGGGGGGCGTCCGAGCAGTACTTC.

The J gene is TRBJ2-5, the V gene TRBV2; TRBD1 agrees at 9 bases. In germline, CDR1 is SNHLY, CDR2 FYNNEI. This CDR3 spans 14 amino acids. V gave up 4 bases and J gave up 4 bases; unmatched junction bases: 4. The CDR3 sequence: CASSGGTGLETQYF. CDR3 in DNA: TGTGCCAGCAGTGGGGGGACAGGGTTAGAGACCCAGTACTTC. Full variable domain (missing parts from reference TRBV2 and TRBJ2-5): EPEVTQTPSHQVTQMGQEVILRCVPISNHLYFYWYRQILGQKVEFLVSFYNNEISEKSEIFDDQFSVERPDGSNFTLKIRSTKLEDSAMYFCASSGGTGLETQYFGPGTRLLVL.

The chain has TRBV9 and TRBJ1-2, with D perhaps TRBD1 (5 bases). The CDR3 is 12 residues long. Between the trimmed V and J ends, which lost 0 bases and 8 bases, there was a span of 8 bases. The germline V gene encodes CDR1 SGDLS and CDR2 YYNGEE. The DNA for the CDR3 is TGTGCCAGCAGCGTAGGGGACTTCGGCTACACCTTC. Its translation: CASSVGDFGYTF. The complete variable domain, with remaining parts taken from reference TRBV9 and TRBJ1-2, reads DSGVTQTPKHLITATGQRVTLRCSPRSGDLSVYWYQQSLDQGLQFLIQYYNGEERAKGNILERFSAQQFPDLHSELNLSSLELGDSALYFCASSVGDFGYTFGSGTRLTVV.

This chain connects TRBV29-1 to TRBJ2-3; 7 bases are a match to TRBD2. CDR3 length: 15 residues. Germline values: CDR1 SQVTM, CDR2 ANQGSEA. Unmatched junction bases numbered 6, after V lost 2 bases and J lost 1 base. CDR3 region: CSVETSGVGTDTQYF. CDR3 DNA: TGCAGCGTTGAAACCAGCGGGGTCGGCACAGATACGCAGTATTTT.

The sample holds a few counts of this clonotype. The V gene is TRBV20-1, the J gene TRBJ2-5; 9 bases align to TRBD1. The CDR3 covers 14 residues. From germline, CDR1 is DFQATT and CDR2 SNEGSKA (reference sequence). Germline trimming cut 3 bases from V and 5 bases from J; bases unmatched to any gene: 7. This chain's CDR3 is CSASFGTGRETQYF. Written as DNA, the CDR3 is TGCAGTGCTAGTTTTGGGACAGGGCGGGAGACCCAGTACTTC.

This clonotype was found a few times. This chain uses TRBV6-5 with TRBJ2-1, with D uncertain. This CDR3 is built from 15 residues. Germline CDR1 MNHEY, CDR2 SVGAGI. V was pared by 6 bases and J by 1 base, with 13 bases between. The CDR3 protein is CASRWTSRSYNEQFF. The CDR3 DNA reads TGTGCCAGCAGATGGACGTCCCGATCCTACAATGAGCAGTTCTTC.

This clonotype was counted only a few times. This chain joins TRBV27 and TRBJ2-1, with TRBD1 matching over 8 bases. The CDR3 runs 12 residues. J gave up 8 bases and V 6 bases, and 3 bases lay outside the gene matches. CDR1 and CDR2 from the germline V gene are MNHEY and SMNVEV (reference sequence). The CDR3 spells CASRGQVHEQFF. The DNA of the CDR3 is TGTGCCAGCAGGGGACAGGTTCATGAGCAGTTCTTC.

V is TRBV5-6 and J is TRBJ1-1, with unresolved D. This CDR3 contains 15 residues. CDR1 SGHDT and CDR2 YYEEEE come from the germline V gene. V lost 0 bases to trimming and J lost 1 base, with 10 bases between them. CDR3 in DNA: TGTGCCAGCAGCTTGGGAGCAGATTCGAACACTGAAGCTTTCTTT. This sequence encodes CASSLGADSNTEAFF.

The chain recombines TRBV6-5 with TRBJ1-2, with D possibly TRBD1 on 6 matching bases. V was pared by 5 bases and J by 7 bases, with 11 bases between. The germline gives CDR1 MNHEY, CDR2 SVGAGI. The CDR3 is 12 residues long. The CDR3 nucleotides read TGTGCCAGCAGTAAGACAGGTGGTGGCTACACCTTC. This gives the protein CASSKTGGGYTF.

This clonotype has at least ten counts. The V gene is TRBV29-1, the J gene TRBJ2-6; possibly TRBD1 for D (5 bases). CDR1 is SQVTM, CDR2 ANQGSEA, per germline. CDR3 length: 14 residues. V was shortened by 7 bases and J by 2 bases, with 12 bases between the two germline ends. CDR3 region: CSAAGLAGANVLTF. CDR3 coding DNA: TGCAGCGCTGCAGGGCTCGCTGGGGCCAACGTCCTGACTTTC. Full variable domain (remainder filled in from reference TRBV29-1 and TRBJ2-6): SAVISQKPSRDICQRGTSLTIQCQVDSQVTMMFWYRQQPGQSLTLIATANQGSEATYESGFVIDKFPISRPNLTFSTLTVSNMSPEDSSIYLCSAAGLAGANVLTFGAGSRLTVL.